This TCR beta chain was obtained from a study of control samples from healthy donors and cancer patients. The germline V and J ends were trimmed by 0 bases and 6 bases, with 15 bases remaining between them. CDR1 is SGDLS, CDR2 YYNGEE, per germline. This CDR3 has 15 residues. TCRdb's copy holds only in-frame clones and misses some; the assay was immunoSEQ multiplex PCR. The data show over 85,000 clones, roughly 94% seen once. This receptor was obtained from a woman in her late teens or twenties in good health. The chain uses TRBV9 and TRBJ1-1, with D uncertain. Sequencing used blood. The CDR3 sequence is CASSVVQEGGSEAFF. The CDR3 DNA reads as TGTGCCAGCAGCGTAGTGCAGGAGGGTGGGTCTGAAGCTTTCTTT.